This T cell receptor beta chain is drawn from a study of CD8 T cells in Susac syndrome. General study findings and limits: The study's TCR sequencing and HLA analysis covered a relatively small number of individuals, and the study acknowledged this.

On this clonotype: Antigen: not known.

The germline CDR1 and CDR2 sequences are LNHNV and YYDKDF (reference sequence). Trimming took 7 bases from V and 2 from J; bases not matched to a gene: 4. The length of the CDR3 is 14 residues. The RNA, about 0.5 to 1 ug, was put through reverse transcription using random hexamers. Amplification of TCR beta CDR3 across 54 Vbeta and 13 Jbeta was performed with immunoSEQ multiplex PCR. From the immunoSEQ multiplex PCR reads, TCRdb called clonotypes with MiXCR, one entry per CDR3 protein. Of 200,000 to 250,000 distinct CDR3 sequences listed, approximately 95% are singletons. The sequencing input was CD4+ T cells from PBMCs. The receptor comes from a human donor with multiple sclerosis. The chain employs TRBV15 and TRBJ2-1; the match to TRBD1 covers 8 bases. The CDR3 DNA is TGTGCCACCACCATGGACAGGGCCTACAATGAGCAGTTCTTC. Translated: CATTMDRAYNEQFF.